A few counts support the clone carrying this TCR beta chain. Together with a sample-barcoded 5' primer, a J-beta primer mix was included in a second PCR lasting 7 to 11 cycles. TCRdb analysed the 5' RACE reads with MiXCR anew, one entry per CDR3 protein. Of fewer than 2,000,000 distinct CDR3 sequences in the sample, roughly a third are singletons; the top ten hold about 11%. The data originate from a study of blood T cells in healthy people across ages. The CDR3 length is 11 residues. Deletions cut 0 bases from V and 11 bases from J, with 10 bases between. The V gene's germline CDR1 is DFQATT and CDR2 SNEGSKA (reference sequence).

The chain has TRBV20-1 and TRBJ1-1; the D is unclear. Material for sequencing was blood. This clonotype was obtained from a young woman in good health. The CDR3 is CSARDVGPAFF. CDR3 coding DNA: TGCAGTGCTAGAGATGTGGGTCCCGCTTTCTTT.